This TCR beta chain was sequenced in a study of T cells in Graves' hyperthyroidism and ophthalmopathy. Trimming took off 4 bases at V and 7 bases at J, with 15 bases between the two ends. The CDR3 sequence is 14 residues long. The germline CDR1 and CDR2 sequences are MNHNS and SASEGT. Stable disease denoted Graves' hyperthyroidism without ophthalmopathy progression within 18 months. This clonotype was observed a few times. Its specificity is not known. Study results and caveats: Most thyroid clonotypes expanded above 0.001 were also detected in blood.

Amplification targeted TCR beta CDR3 regions from RNA transcripts. During a first-round RT-PCR of the TCR CDR3, the HTBI primer set was used. From the multiplex PCR reads, TCRdb called clonotypes with MiXCR, one entry per CDR3 protein. The table has some 620,000 distinct CDR3 sequences, around 15% seen once. Sequences were obtained from blood. This chain links TRBV6-1 with TRBJ2-3, with D possibly being TRBD2 (6 bases). This clonotype was obtained from a woman aged 25 to 39 with Graves' hyperthyroidism. The CDR3 reads CASSGLGLLNTQYF. The CDR3 DNA reads as TGTGCCAGCAGTGGACTAGGCCTACTAAATACGCAGTATTTT.